Following are 21 T cell receptor beta chains from one sample sequenced in a study of radiation and T cells in renal cell carcinoma. Noted time point: blood 4 weeks post-SBRT, at nephrectomy. Regarding treatment: 15 Gy SBRT to primary tumor, nephrectomy 4 weeks later. Here immunoSEQ multiplex PCR was the method, and the copy in TCRdb shows in-frame clones only, minus some. The sample has under 100,000 clones; roughly 88% are singletons. Sequenced here: blood, sampled from a patient whose treatment included radiotherapy and nephrectomy. These TCRs come from a man between 60 and 75 years old with renal cell carcinoma.

A few counts support this clone. The rearrangement links TRBV30 to TRBJ1-1; D not certain. V was cut by 5 bases and J by 2 bases, with 12 bases left in between. The CDR3 has 13 residues. CDR1 and CDR2 from the germline V gene are GTSNPN and SVGIG (reference sequence). The CDR3 loop reads CAWWTATNTEAFF. CDR3 sequence (DNA): TGTGCCTGGTGGACGGCAACTAACACTGAAGCTTTCTTT. The whole variable domain, remainder taken from reference TRBV30 and TRBJ1-1, is SQTIHQWPATLVQPVGSPLSLECTVEGTSNPNLYWYRQAAGRGLQLLFYSVGIGQISSEVPQNLSASRPQDRQFILSSKKLLLSDSGFYLCAWWTATNTEAFFGQGTRLTVV.

The chain joins TRBV9 to TRBJ1-5; no firm D call. The CDR3 covers 15 residues. Trimming left V 2 bases short and J 6 bases short, with 15 bases between. The germline V gene has CDR1 SGDLS and CDR2 YYNGEE. CDR3 coding DNA: TGTGCCAGCAGCGTCCGGGCGGACCCGAGTCAGCCCCAGCATTTT. This translates into CASSVRADPSQPQHF.

The rearrangement joins TRBV6-6 to TRBJ2-2; TRBD2 matches 7 bases. After removal of 4 bases from V and 6 bases from J, the junction contained 8 bases not matched to a gene. The CDR3 spans 15 residues. CDR1 and CDR2 from the germline V gene are MNHNY and SVGAGI (reference sequence). The CDR3 DNA reads TGTGCCAGCAGTTCCCGCGGGAGCTTCGCCGGGGAGCTGTTTTTT. Encoded protein: CASSSRGSFAGELFF.

Concerning this clone: The junction and the germline gene differ at one end; a read error may be behind it. This chain uses TRBV28 with TRBJ2-7; 9 positions match TRBD1. Germline V lookup: CDR1 MDHEN, CDR2 SYDVKM. This CDR3 is built from 13 residues. Written as DNA, the CDR3 is TGTGCCAGCAGTCTATACACAGGGGGCGTACCGTTTTTC. Its translation: CASSLYTGGVPFF.

The rearrangement links TRBV5-1 to TRBJ2-3; D may be TRBD2 (5 bases). Germline V gene lookup returns CDR1 SGHRS and CDR2 YFSETQ. CDR3 length: 15 amino acids. V was cut by 0 bases and J by 1 base, with 9 bases left in between. CDR3 residues: CASSLASLGTDTQYF. CDR3 DNA sequence: TGCGCCAGCAGCTTGGCTAGCCTCGGCACAGATACGCAGTATTTT.

The chain couples TRBV5-8 to TRBJ1-1; a possible D gene is TRBD1 (5 bases). The germline V gene has CDR1 SGHTS and CDR2 YDEGEE. Trimming left V 0 bases short and J 3 bases short, with 9 bases between. The CDR3 has 14 residues. For the CDR3, the DNA is TGTGCCAGCAGCTTGGCGGGAGGGGACACTGAAGCTTTCTTT. As protein: CASSLAGGDTEAFF.

The chain couples TRBV15 to TRBJ1-1; 8 nucleotides line up with TRBD1. The junction had 2 bases not matched to a gene; V was cut back by 1 base and J by 4 bases. CDR1 is LNHNV and CDR2 is YYDKDF in the germline V gene (reference sequence). The CDR3 has 14 residues. The CDR3 bases are TGTGCCACCAGCAGAGGCGACAGGGGCACTGAAGCTTTCTTT. Its protein product is CATSRGDRGTEAFF.

The chain uses TRBV30 and TRBJ1-5, with D unresolved. Germline loops: CDR1 GTSNPN, CDR2 SVGIG (reference sequence). The V gene lost 3 bases and the J gene lost 1 base, with 10 bases spanning the gap. The CDR3 sequence is 14 residues long. CDR3 in amino acids: CAWRGVGSNQPQHF. In nucleotides, the CDR3 is TGTGCCTGGAGGGGAGTCGGAAGCAATCAGCCCCAGCATTTT.

The V and J genes are TRBV28 and TRBJ1-2; maybe TRBD1 (5 bases). There are 11 residues in the CDR3. V dropped 5 bases and J dropped 6 bases, with 7 bases sitting between them. The germline gives CDR1 MDHEN, CDR2 SYDVKM. The CDR3 loop is CASSIRDGYTF. The DNA for the CDR3 is TGTGCCAGCAGTATCAGGGATGGCTACACCTTC.

The chain couples TRBV5-1 to TRBJ2-1; D remains unclear. From germline, CDR1 is SGHRS and CDR2 YFSETQ. The CDR3 runs 15 residues. The V end lost 0 bases, the J end lost 3 bases, and 10 bases lay between the germline ends. The CDR3 region has the DNA TGCGCCAGCAGCTTGGCTCAGAGATACTACAATGAGCAGTTCTTC. Residues: CASSLAQRYYNEQFF.

The CDR3 DNA reads TGTGCCAGCAGCTTATTCCGGGGCAGGGGAGAAGAGACCCAGTACTTC. Translating it yields CASSLFRGRGEETQYF. The rearrangement links TRBV7-9 to TRBJ2-5; tentatively, D is TRBD1 (6 bases). Trimming took off 2 bases at V and 3 bases at J, with 16 bases between the two ends. CDR1 and CDR2 from the germline V gene are SEHNR and FQNEAQ (reference sequence). The CDR3 has 16 amino acids.

The J gene is TRBJ2-7, the V gene TRBV19; tentative D call: TRBD1 (6 bases). The CDR3 length is 15 residues. Germline CDR1 LNHDA, CDR2 SQIVND (reference sequence). V lost 4 bases to trimming and J lost 3 bases, with 16 bases between them. This chain's CDR3 is CASSTLRGEGYEQYF. The CDR3 DNA sequence: TGTGCCAGTAGTACCCTCAGGGGAGAGGGCTACGAGCAGTACTTC.

The chain joins TRBV11-2 to TRBJ2-5, with D possibly being TRBD2 (6 bases). The V end lost 1 base, the J end lost 4 bases, and 13 bases lay between the germline ends. The CDR3 covers 15 residues. Germline V gene data show CDR1 as SGHAT and CDR2 as FQNNGV. DNA for the CDR3: TGTGCCAGCAGCTTAGCAAATGAAGCGGGAGAGACCCAGTACTTC. Translation gives CASSLANEAGETQYF. Filled out from reference TRBV11-2 and TRBJ2-5, the complete variable domain reads EAGVAQSPRYKIIEKRQSVAFWCNPISGHATLYWYQQILGQGPKLLIQFQNNGVVDDSQLPKDRFSAERLKGVDSTLKIQPAKLEDSAVYLCASSLANEAGETQYFGPGTRLLVL.

V usage is TRBV11-2 and J usage is TRBJ1-5; possible D gene TRBD1, 6 bases. V was cut by 5 bases and J by 4 bases, with 9 bases left in between. The CDR3 loop spans 13 amino acids. Germline V gene lookup returns CDR1 SGHAT and CDR2 FQNNGV. CDR3 amino acids: CASSMDRNQPQHF. The CDR3 DNA reads as TGTGCCAGCAGCATGGACAGAAATCAGCCCCAGCATTTT.

The chain uses TRBV6-1 and TRBJ2-3; D is ambiguous. V was clipped by 8 bases and J by 2 bases, with 14 bases between them. The CDR3 consists of 14 residues. Per germline, CDR1 MNHNS and CDR2 SASEGT. DNA for the CDR3: TGTGCCAGCGTCCGGCAGGTTTACACAGATACGCAGTATTTT. Translating gives CASVRQVYTDTQYF.

The CDR3: CASSEYGGHSPQYF. DNA of the CDR3: TGTGCCAGCAGTGAATATGGGGGCCACAGCCCCCAGTACTTC. The chain links TRBV25-1 to TRBJ2-5; D might be TRBD1 (6 bases). With 0 bases removed from V and 9 bases from J, the gap between germline ends came to 14 bases. The CDR3 is 14 residues long. Germline V gene sequence: CDR1 MGHDK, CDR2 SYGVNS.

The rearrangement joins TRBV9 to TRBJ2-2; 7 nucleotides match TRBD1. The V gene end was trimmed by 5 bases and the J gene end by 2 bases; junction bases not matched to a gene: 6. Per germline, CDR1 SGDLS and CDR2 YYNGEE. The CDR3 loop spans 15 amino acids. In DNA, the CDR3 is TGTGCCAGCAGTAGGGACAGCCCAAACACCGGGGAGCTGTTTTTT. Translating it yields CASSRDSPNTGELFF.

V is TRBV4-1 and J is TRBJ1-2; 10 bases line up with TRBD1. J gave up 9 bases and V 0 bases, and 7 bases lay outside the gene matches. This CDR3 has 15 amino acids. Germline V gene lookup returns CDR1 MGHRA and CDR2 YSYEKL. CDR3 region: CASSQDDRTGGSYTF. In nucleotides, the CDR3 is TGCGCCAGCAGCCAAGACGATAGGACAGGGGGTAGCTACACCTTC.

This sequence joins TRBV5-4 and TRBJ1-2; 7 nucleotides match TRBD1. Unmatched junction bases numbered 4, after V lost 0 bases and J lost 2 bases. This CDR3 region has 15 residues. The germline CDR1 and CDR2 sequences are SGHNT and YYREEE (reference sequence). The CDR3 spells CASSLELQGNYGYTF. The CDR3 bases are TGTGCCAGCAGCTTGGAACTACAGGGGAACTATGGCTACACCTTC. Filled out from reference TRBV5-4 and TRBJ1-2, the complete variable domain reads ETGVTQSPTHLIKTRGQQVTLRCSSQSGHNTVSWYQQALGQGPQFIFQYYREEENGRGNFPPRFSGLQFPNYSSELNVNALELDDSALYLCASSLELQGNYGYTFGSGTRLTVV.

The genes are TRBV28 and TRBJ2-7, with D unclear. V gave up 8 bases and J gave up 2 bases, with 13 bases separating them. Germline V lookup: CDR1 MDHEN, CDR2 SYDVKM. The CDR3 extends over 13 amino acids. The CDR3 here is CASYAVLPYEQYF. CDR3 in DNA: TGTGCCAGCTATGCGGTCCTACCCTACGAGCAGTACTTC.

The V gene is TRBV29-1, the J gene TRBJ2-4, with D uncertain. The ends were cut back, 4 bases at V and 6 bases at J, with 13 bases in the middle. CDR3 length: 13 amino acids. Germline CDR1 and CDR2: SQVTM and ANQGSEA. The CDR3 region is CSVAGGSANIQYF. The DNA of the CDR3 is TGCAGCGTTGCGGGTGGCTCAGCAAACATTCAGTACTTC.